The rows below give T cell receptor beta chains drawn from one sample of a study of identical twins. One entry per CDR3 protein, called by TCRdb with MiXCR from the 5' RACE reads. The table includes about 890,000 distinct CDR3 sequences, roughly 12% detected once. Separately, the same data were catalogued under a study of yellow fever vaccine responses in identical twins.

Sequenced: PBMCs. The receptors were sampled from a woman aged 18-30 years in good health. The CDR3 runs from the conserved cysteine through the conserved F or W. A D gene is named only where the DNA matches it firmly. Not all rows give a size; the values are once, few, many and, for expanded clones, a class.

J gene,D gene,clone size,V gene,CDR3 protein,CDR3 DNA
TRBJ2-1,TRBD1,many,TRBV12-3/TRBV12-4,CASRLGDRGGGEQFF,TGTGCCAGCAGATTAGGGGACAGGGGCGGGGGTGAGCAGTTCTTC
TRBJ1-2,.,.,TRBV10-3,CAISESPGRNYGYTF,TGTGCCATCAGTGAGAGTCCAGGCCGGAACTATGGCTACACCTTC
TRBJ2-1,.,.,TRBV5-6,CASSFLGWSSYNEQFF,TGTGCCAGCAGCTTTCTCGGCTGGAGCTCCTACAATGAGCAGTTCTTC
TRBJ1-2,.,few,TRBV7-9,CASTLDGYYGYTF,TGTGCCAGCACCCTGGACGGCTACTATGGCTACACCTTC
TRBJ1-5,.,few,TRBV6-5,CASSFSRGDEPQHF,TGTGCCAGCAGTTTCTCCAGGGGCGACGAGCCCCAGCATTTT
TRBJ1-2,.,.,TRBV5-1,CASSPMAGAGYTF,TGCGCCAGCAGCCCTATGGCGGGTGCTGGCTACACCTTC
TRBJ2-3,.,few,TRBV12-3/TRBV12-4,CASSLFAAASTDTQYF,TGTGCCAGCAGTTTATTTGCGGCTGCTAGCACAGATACGCAGTATTTT
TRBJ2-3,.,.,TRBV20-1,CSASREPDTQYF,TGCAGTGCTAGCCGGGAGCCAGATACGCAGTATTTT
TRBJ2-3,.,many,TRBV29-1,CSVERTGSTDTQYF,TGCAGCGTTGAACGGACCGGGTCAACAGATACGCAGTATTTT
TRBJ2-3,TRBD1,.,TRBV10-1,CASSQARDRSTDTQYF,TGCGCCAGCAGCCAGGCCAGGGACAGGAGCACAGATACGCAGTATTTT
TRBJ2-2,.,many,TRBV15,CATSREAGYTGELFF,TGTGCCACCAGCAGAGAGGCAGGCTACACCGGGGAGCTGTTTTTT
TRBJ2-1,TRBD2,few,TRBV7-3,CASSPGPSGIYNEQFF,TGTGCCAGCAGCCCCGGTCCTAGCGGCATCTACAATGAGCAGTTCTTC
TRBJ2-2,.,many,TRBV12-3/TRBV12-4,CASSSHLNTGELFF,TGTGCCAGCAGTAGCCATCTCAACACCGGGGAGCTGTTTTTT
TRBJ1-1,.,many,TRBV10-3,CAISESEGMVTEAFF,TGTGCCATCAGTGAGTCAGAGGGTATGGTAACTGAAGCTTTCTTT
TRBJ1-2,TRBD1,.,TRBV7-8,CASSLVWLPGQGNYGYTF,TGTGCCAGCAGCTTAGTTTGGTTGCCGGGACAGGGAAACTATGGCTACACCTTC
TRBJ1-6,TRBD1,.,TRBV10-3,CATGTGNNSPLHF,TGTGCCACCGGGACAGGGAATAATTCACCCCTCCACTTT
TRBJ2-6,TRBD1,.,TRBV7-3,CASSLTGTGSSGANVLTF,TGTGCCAGCAGCTTAACCGGGACAGGGTCCTCTGGGGCCAACGTCCTGACTTTC
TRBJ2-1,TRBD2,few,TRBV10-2,CASSEPGLAGYNEQFF,TGCGCCAGCAGTGAGCCGGGACTAGCAGGCTACAATGAGCAGTTCTTC
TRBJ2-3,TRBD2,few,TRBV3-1,CASSQDAGTSGYSTDTQYF,TGTGCCAGCAGCCAAGATGCAGGGACTAGCGGGTATAGCACAGATACGCAGTATTTT
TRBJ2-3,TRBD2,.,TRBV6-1,CASSGRAATSTDTQYF,TGTGCCAGCAGCGGGAGGGCAGCTACTAGCACAGATACGCAGTATTTT
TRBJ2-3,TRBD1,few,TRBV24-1,CATSDPWTGGPTDTQYF,TGTGCCACCAGTGACCCCTGGACAGGGGGTCCCACAGATACGCAGTATTTT
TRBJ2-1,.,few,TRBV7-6,CASSLYGTNEQFF,TGTGCCAGCAGCTTATACGGTACTAATGAGCAGTTCTTC